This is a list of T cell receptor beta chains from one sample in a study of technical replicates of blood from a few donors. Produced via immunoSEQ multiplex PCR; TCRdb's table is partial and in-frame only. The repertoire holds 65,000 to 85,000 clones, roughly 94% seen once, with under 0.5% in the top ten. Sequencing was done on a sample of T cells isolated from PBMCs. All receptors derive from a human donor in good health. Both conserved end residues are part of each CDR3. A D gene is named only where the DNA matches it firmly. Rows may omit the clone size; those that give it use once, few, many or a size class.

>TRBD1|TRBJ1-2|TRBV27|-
CASRLTGGKAGYTF
TGTGCCAGCAGGCTAACAGGGGGTAAAGCTGGCTACACCTTC
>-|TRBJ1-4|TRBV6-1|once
CASMTFGGSEKLFF
TGTGCCAGCATGACCTTCGGCGGCTCAGAAAAACTGTTTTTT
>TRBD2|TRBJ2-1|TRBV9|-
CASSVETSVNEQFF
TGTGCCAGCAGCGTAGAGACTAGCGTCAATGAGCAGTTCTTC
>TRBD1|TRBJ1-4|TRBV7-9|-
CASSLGTGHEKLFF
TGTGCCAGCAGCTTAGGGACAGGGCATGAAAAACTGTTTTTT
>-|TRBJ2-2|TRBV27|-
CASSTQGGWIKGTGELFF
TGTGCCAGCAGTACTCAAGGAGGGTGGATAAAGGGCACCGGGGAGCTGTTTTTT
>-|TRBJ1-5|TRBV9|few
CASSVGLGGNQPQHF
TGTGCCAGCAGCGTAGGCCTCGGGGGTAATCAGCCCCAGCATTTT
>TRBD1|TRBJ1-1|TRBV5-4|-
CASRSDRDSEAFF
TGTGCCAGCAGGTCCGACAGGGACTCTGAAGCTTTCTTT
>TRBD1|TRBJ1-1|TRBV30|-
CALETGINTEAFF
TGTGCCCTCGAGACAGGGATAAACACTGAAGCTTTCTTT
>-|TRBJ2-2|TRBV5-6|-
CASSLITPTNTGELFF
TGTGCCAGCAGCTTGATCACACCAACGAACACCGGGGAGCTGTTTTTT
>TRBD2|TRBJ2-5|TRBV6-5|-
CASSSLASGYGTQYF
TGTGCCAGCAGTTCCCTGGCTAGCGGTTACGGGACCCAGTACTTC
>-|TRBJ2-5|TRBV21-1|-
CASSKARVAGEETQYF
TGTGCCAGCAGCAAAGCGCGGGTAGCGGGAGAGGAGACCCAGTACTTC
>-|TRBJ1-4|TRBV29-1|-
CSAEGGGDEKLFF
TGCAGCGCAGAGGGAGGGGGAGATGAAAAACTGTTTTTT
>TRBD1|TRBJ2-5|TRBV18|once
CASSPRGQQETQYF
TGTGCCAGCTCACCAAGGGGACAGCAAGAGACCCAGTACTTC
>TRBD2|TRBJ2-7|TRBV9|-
CASSLSGSSAYEQYF
TGTGCCAGCAGCCTTAGCGGGAGTAGCGCCTACGAGCAGTACTTC
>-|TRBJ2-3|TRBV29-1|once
CSVDAGEDTQYF
TGCAGCGTTGACGCCGGGGAAGATACGCAGTATTTT
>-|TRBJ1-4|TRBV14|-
CASSTQQGEKLFF
TGTGCCAGCAGCACCCAGCAGGGAGAAAAACTGTTTTTT
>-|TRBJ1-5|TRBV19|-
CASSIERDNQPQHF
TGTGCCAGTAGTATCGAACGAGACAATCAGCCCCAGCATTTT
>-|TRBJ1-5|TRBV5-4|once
CASSFGGLQPQHF
TGTGCCAGCAGCTTCGGGGGGCTTCAGCCCCAGCATTTT
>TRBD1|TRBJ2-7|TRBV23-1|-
CAPEGPGQLYEQYF
TGCGCTCCCGAAGGCCCGGGACAGCTTTACGAGCAGTACTTC
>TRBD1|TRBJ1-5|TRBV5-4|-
CASSSGTGVSQPQHF
TGTGCCAGCAGCTCCGGGACAGGGGTGAGCCAGCCCCAGCATTTT
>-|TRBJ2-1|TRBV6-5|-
CASSYWGSGEHNEQFF
TGTGCCAGCAGTTACTGGGGTTCAGGGGAGCACAATGAGCAGTTCTTC
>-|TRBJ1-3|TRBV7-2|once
CASSLSRGANSGNTIYF
TGTGCCAGCAGCTTGTCTCGTGGGGCTAACTCTGGAAACACCATATATTTT
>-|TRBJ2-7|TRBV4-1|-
CASSQGSRTKSYEQYF
TGCGCCAGCAGCCAAGGATCAAGGACAAAGTCCTACGAGCAGTACTTC
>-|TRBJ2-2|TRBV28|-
CASLGAVANTGELFF
TGTGCCAGTCTAGGGGCAGTCGCGAACACCGGGGAGCTGTTTTTT
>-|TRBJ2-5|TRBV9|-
CASSVEDREETQYF
TGTGCCAGCAGCGTAGAGGACAGAGAAGAGACCCAGTACTTC
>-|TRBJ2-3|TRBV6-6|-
CASSFFREYSTDTQYF
TGTGCCAGCAGTTTCTTTCGGGAGTACAGCACAGATACGCAGTATTTT
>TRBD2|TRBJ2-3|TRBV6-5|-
CASFSSGRVDTQYF
TGTGCCAGCTTTTCTAGCGGGAGGGTTGATACGCAGTATTTT
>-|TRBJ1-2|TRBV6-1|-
CASSGAGYTF
TGTGCCAGCAGTGGGGCTGGCTACACCTTC
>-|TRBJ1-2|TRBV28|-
CASSFPMGLGYNIKDGYTF
TGTGCCAGCAGTTTTCCGATGGGGCTGGGTTACAATATCAAGGATGGCTACACCTTC
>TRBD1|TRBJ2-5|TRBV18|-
CASSRRDRDSWETQYF
TGTGCCAGCTCACGCCGGGACAGGGATAGTTGGGAGACCCAGTACTTC
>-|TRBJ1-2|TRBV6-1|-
CASSELQSIYGYTF
TGTGCCAGCAGTGAATTACAGTCGATTTATGGCTACACCTTC
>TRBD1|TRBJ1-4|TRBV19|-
CASSAGGVEKLFF
TGTGCCAGTAGTGCAGGGGGTGTTGAAAAACTGTTTTTT
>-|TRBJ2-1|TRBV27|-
CASSINSPIYNEQFF
TGTGCCAGCAGTATAAACTCCCCCATCTACAATGAGCAGTTCTTC
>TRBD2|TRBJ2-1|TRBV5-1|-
CASSLELAAYNEQFF
TGCGCCAGCAGCTTGGAACTAGCGGCCTACAATGAGCAGTTCTTC
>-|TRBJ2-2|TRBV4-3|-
CASSQGRAVNTGELFF
TGCGCCAGCAGCCAAGGCAGGGCCGTGAACACCGGGGAGCTGTTTTTT